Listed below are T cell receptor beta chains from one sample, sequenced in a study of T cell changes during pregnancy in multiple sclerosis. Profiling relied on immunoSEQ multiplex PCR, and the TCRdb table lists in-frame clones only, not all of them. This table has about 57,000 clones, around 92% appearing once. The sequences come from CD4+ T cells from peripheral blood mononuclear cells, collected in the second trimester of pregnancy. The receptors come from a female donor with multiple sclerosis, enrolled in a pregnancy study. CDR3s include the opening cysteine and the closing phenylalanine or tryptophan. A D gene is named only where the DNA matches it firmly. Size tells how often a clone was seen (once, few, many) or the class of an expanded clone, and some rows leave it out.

TGTGCCAGCAGCTCTGGGCGGGGAACCGGTCAGTACTTC,CASSSGRGTGQYF,.,TRBV6-1,TRBJ2-4,.
TGCATCGGCGGGGGGCAGGGAACTGAAGCTTTCTTT,CIGGGQGTEAFF,.,TRBV29-1,TRBJ1-1,.
TGCGCCAGCAGCCATCGCCGGGTCTATGGCTACACCTTC,CASSHRRVYGYTF,.,TRBV10-1,TRBJ1-2,.
TGCGCCAGCAGCACACAGGGGAACACTGAAGCTTTCTTT,CASSTQGNTEAFF,.,TRBV5-1,TRBJ1-1,.
TGTGCCAGCAGCACCGGACAGGGGGCTAGCTACACCTTC,CASSTGQGASYTF,.,TRBV7-9,TRBJ1-2,TRBD1
TGCGCCAGCAGCACGGGACAGGGGGGCGAAAAACTGTTTTTT,CASSTGQGGEKLFF,.,TRBV5-1,TRBJ1-4,TRBD1
TGTGCCAGTAACCACCGGGACAGGGTCGAAAAACTGTTTTTT,CASNHRDRVEKLFF,.,TRBV19,TRBJ1-4,TRBD1
TGTGCCAGTATCAGACTCCCGGGACTCCTCTCCTACGAGCAGTACTTC,CASIRLPGLLSYEQYF,.,TRBV19,TRBJ2-7,.
TGCAGCGGTGGGACAGGGATGAACACTGAAGCTTTCTTT,CSGGTGMNTEAFF,.,TRBV29-1,TRBJ1-1,TRBD1
TGCGCCAGCAGCTTGGGGGTGAGGCAGAATCAGCCCCAGCATTTT,CASSLGVRQNQPQHF,once,TRBV5-1,TRBJ1-5,.
TGTGCCAGCTCACCCTCAGGGAACTATGGCTACACCTTC,CASSPSGNYGYTF,.,TRBV18,TRBJ1-2,.
TGTGCCAGCAGCCAAGTGGACTCCTCTGGAAACACCATATATTTT,CASSQVDSSGNTIYF,once,TRBV4-2,TRBJ1-3,.
TGCAGCGTTGTCTCGCAGGGAGGCCCCCTCTACGAGCAGTACTTC,CSVVSQGGPLYEQYF,.,TRBV29-1,TRBJ2-7,.
TGCGCCAGCAGCTTGGCCGGGACAGCAACTAATGAAAAACTGTTTTTT,CASSLAGTATNEKLFF,.,TRBV5-1,TRBJ1-4,TRBD1
TGTGCCAGCAGTGTGACAGGGTTGACCCTCTACGAGCAGTACTTC,CASSVTGLTLYEQYF,.,TRBV6-5,TRBJ2-7,TRBD1
TGTGCCACCAGCAGAGATGGCTGGGGGACAGGAAACAATGAGCAGTTCTTC,CATSRDGWGTGNNEQFF,.,TRBV15,TRBJ2-1,TRBD1
TGTGCCAGCAGTCCCAGGGTCCAAACCGGGGAGCTGTTTTTT,CASSPRVQTGELFF,.,TRBV6-5,TRBJ2-2,.
TGTGCCAGTAGTCCGACGACAGGGATTGGAGATACGCAGTATTTT,CASSPTTGIGDTQYF,.,TRBV19,TRBJ2-3,TRBD1
TGTGCCAGCAGCCTACAAGAGACCCAGTACTTC,CASSLQETQYF,once,TRBV7-9,TRBJ2-5,.
TGTGCCAGCAGCACCCGAAGCGCCGGCGATGAAAAACTGTTTTTT,CASSTRSAGDEKLFF,.,TRBV7-2,TRBJ1-4,.
TGTGCCATCAGTGCGGCGAGGGGGGTAGCGGGGCGCACAGATACGCAGTATTTT,CAISAARGVAGRTDTQYF,.,TRBV10-3,TRBJ2-3,TRBD2
TGTGCCAGCAGTGAAAGTAGCGGGAACACCGGGGAGCTGTTTTTT,CASSESSGNTGELFF,.,TRBV2,TRBJ2-2,.
TGTGCCAGCAGTTTACCGCCCAGCGTCAATGAGCAGTTCTTC,CASSLPPSVNEQFF,.,TRBV28,TRBJ2-1,.
TGTGCCTGGAGCGTAACACCGAACACTGAAGCTTTCTTT,CAWSVTPNTEAFF,.,TRBV30,TRBJ1-1,.
TGTGCCAGCAGCTTAGCGACTAGCGGGACTAATGAGCAGTTCTTC,CASSLATSGTNEQFF,.,TRBV7-3,TRBJ2-1,TRBD2
TGTGCCTGGAAAAGGGAGATGATCAATGAAAAACTGTTTTTT,CAWKREMINEKLFF,.,TRBV30,TRBJ1-4,.
TGTGCCAGCAGCCCACTAGCGGGAGCGTCAGATACGCAGTATTTT,CASSPLAGASDTQYF,.,TRBV7-3,TRBJ2-3,TRBD2